These 25 T cell receptor beta chains share one sample of origin, sequenced in a study of blood T cell repertoires in COVID-19. The method was immunoSEQ multiplex PCR; TCRdb's version includes in-frame clones alone and lacks a portion of them. The top ten clones hold around 3.9% of a sample with about 160,000 clones, 80% to 90% of them seen once. The specimen was peripheral blood. These receptors were obtained from a woman between 55 and 75 years old who had recovered from COVID-19.

This clone appeared once. This chain links TRBV4-2 with TRBJ2-4; TRBD2 aligns across 8 bases. Germline CDR1 reads LGHNA; CDR2 reads YNFKEQ. There are 17 residues in the CDR3. J gave up 6 bases and V 0 bases, and 10 bases lay outside the gene matches. For the CDR3, the DNA is TGTGCCAGCAGCCAAGATTTCTTAAGCGGGGGAGGAAACATTCAGTACTTC. Translation gives CASSQDFLSGGGNIQYF.

This chain connects TRBV11-2 to TRBJ1-1, with D possibly TRBD1 on 5 matching bases. The CDR3 loop spans 15 amino acids. Germline V CDR1 and CDR2: SGHAT, FQNNGV. Trimming took off 1 base at V and 3 bases at J, with 12 bases between the two ends. DNA for the CDR3: TGTGCCAGCAGCTTAGCGCGGGGGAGGTACACTGAAGCTTTCTTT. Translation: CASSLARGRYTEAFF.

The V and J genes are TRBV12-3 or TRBV12-4 and TRBJ2-3; tentatively, D is TRBD2 (6 bases). The CDR3 is made up of 13 amino acids. Trimming removed 11 bases from V and 2 bases from J, with 14 bases in between. CDR3 amino acids: CAAAAGYTDTQYF. The CDR3 bases are TGTGCCGCCGCCGCGGGGTACACAGATACGCAGTATTTT.

This rearrangement joins TRBV2 to TRBJ1-2, with TRBD1 identical over 10 bases. Germline CDR1 reads SNHLY; CDR2 reads FYNNEI. V lost 5 bases and J lost 8; bases outside the gene matches: 5. The CDR3 is 13 amino acids. CDR3 protein: CASSLTGGGGYTF. DNA for the CDR3: TGTGCCAGCAGTCTGACAGGGGGCGGGGGCTACACCTTC. Together with reference TRBV2 and TRBJ1-2, the CDR3 gives the full variable domain: EPEVTQTPSHQVTQMGQEVILRCVPISNHLYFYWYRQILGQKVEFLVSFYNNEISEKSEIFDDQFSVERPDGSNFTLKIRSTKLEDSAMYFCASSLTGGGGYTFGSGTRLTVV.

The chain combines TRBV6-5 with TRBJ2-3; D uncertain. Germline values: CDR1 MNHEY, CDR2 SVGAGI. V lost 6 bases, J lost 5 bases, and 9 bases lay in between. The CDR3 runs to 12 residues. CDR3 loop: CASSPVRDTQYF. In nucleotides, the CDR3 is TGTGCCAGCAGCCCGGTGAGAGATACGCAGTATTTT.

This sequence joins TRBV3-1 (or the pseudogene TRBV3-2) and TRBJ2-3, with TRBD2 as a possible D gene (5 bases). From germline, CDR1 is LGHDT and CDR2 YNNKEL (reference sequence). The V and J ends lost 1 base and 1 base respectively, with 15 bases between them. This CDR3 is 17 amino acids long. The CDR3 reads CASSQVWSRRGTDTQYF. CDR3 sequence (DNA): TGTGCCAGCAGCCAAGTCTGGTCTCGGCGGGGCACAGATACGCAGTATTTT.

This clone was detected only once. The V gene is TRBV7-9, the J gene TRBJ1-4; D is uncertain. Germline CDR1 reads SEHNR; CDR2 reads FQNEAQ (reference sequence). V was shortened by 2 bases and J by 5 bases, with 6 bases between the two germline ends. The CDR3 contains 13 residues. For the CDR3, the DNA is TGTGCCAGCAGCTTATTAGAAAATGAAAAACTGTTTTTT. Encoded protein: CASSLLENEKLFF.

The V gene is TRBV7-8, the J gene TRBJ2-1, with 10 bases matching TRBD2. The CDR3 spans 15 residues. V dropped 3 bases and J dropped 6; count of bases not matched to a gene: 5. Germline CDR1 reads SGHVS; CDR2 reads FQNEAQ. CDR3 DNA sequence: TGTGCCAGCAGCTTCGGACTAGCGGACCTCAATGAGCAGTTCTTC. Protein product: CASSFGLADLNEQFF.

The rearrangement uses TRBV2 and TRBJ1-6, with D unclear. Germline V gene lookup returns CDR1 SNHLY and CDR2 FYNNEI. Between the trimmed V and J ends, which lost 8 bases and 7 bases, there was a span of 12 bases. The CDR3 totals 13 residues. This CDR3 is CASGTAENSPLHF. Here the CDR3 DNA reads TGTGCCAGCGGAACAGCTGAAAATTCACCCCTCCACTTT.

This clone was counted a few times. The rearrangement joins TRBV2 to TRBJ1-4, with D possibly being TRBD1 (6 bases). Trimming removed 6 bases from V and 5 bases from J, with 10 bases in between. CDR3 length: 13 amino acids. Germline V gene data show CDR1 as SNHLY and CDR2 as FYNNEI. The CDR3 DNA reads as TGTGCCAGCAGGACGGACAGCAATGAAAAACTGTTTTTT. It is translated as CASRTDSNEKLFF.

This rearrangement joins TRBV28 to TRBJ2-1; TRBD1 matches at 9 bases. Germline V gene sequence: CDR1 MDHEN, CDR2 SYDVKM. The CDR3 contains 14 residues. V shed 4 bases, J shed 5 bases, and the junction held 3 bases outside the gene matches. Written as DNA, the CDR3 is TGTGCCAGCAGTTCCGGGACAGGGAACAATGAGCAGTTCTTC. Amino acids: CASSSGTGNNEQFF.

This chain uses TRBV4-3 with TRBJ2-3; the D gene is possibly TRBD2 (5 bases). The CDR3 contains 13 residues. Trimming removed 0 bases from V and 6 bases from J, with 7 bases in between. Germline V lookup: CDR1 LGHNA, CDR2 YSLEER. CDR3 protein: CASSQDWEDTQYF. The CDR3 nucleotides read TGCGCCAGCAGCCAAGATTGGGAGGATACGCAGTATTTT.

As DNA, the CDR3 is TGTGCCAGCAGAAAACAGGGCACGTACGAGCAGTACTTC. This gives the protein CASRKQGTYEQYF. This chain joins TRBV13 and TRBJ2-7; tentatively, D is TRBD1 (6 bases). The V and J ends lost 6 bases and 4 bases respectively, with 13 bases between them. The CDR3 loop spans 13 amino acids. The germline V gene encodes CDR1 PRHDT and CDR2 FYEKMQ (reference sequence).

The V call is TRBV29-1, the J call TRBJ2-1; the D gene is possibly TRBD2 (5 bases). Per germline, CDR1 SQVTM and CDR2 ANQGSEA. The ends were cut back, 7 bases at V and 15 bases at J, with 19 bases in the middle. The CDR3 sequence is 11 residues long. CDR3 in amino acids: CSGGLQDSLFF. Here the CDR3 DNA reads TGCAGCGGCGGGCTCCAAGATAGCCTGTTCTTC.

The chain carries TRBV2 and TRBJ1-3; 8 nucleotides line up with TRBD1. Losses at the gene ends were 6 bases for V and 3 bases for J; bases not matched to a gene: 7. Germline CDR1 and CDR2: SNHLY and FYNNEI. The CDR3 is 15 residues long. The CDR3 loop is CASRPDRAGGNTIYF. The CDR3 DNA follows: TGTGCCAGCAGACCGGACAGGGCCGGTGGAAACACCATATATTTT. The whole variable domain, remainder taken from reference TRBV2 and TRBJ1-3, is EPEVTQTPSHQVTQMGQEVILRCVPISNHLYFYWYRQILGQKVEFLVSFYNNEISEKSEIFDDQFSVERPDGSNFTLKIRSTKLEDSAMYFCASRPDRAGGNTIYFGEGSWLTVV.

This chain connects TRBV7-2 to TRBJ2-7; perhaps TRBD1 as D (6 bases). Trimming shortened V by 2 bases and J by 4 bases, and 15 bases separated the two germline ends. Germline assignment: CDR1 SGHTA and CDR2 FQGNSA. The CDR3 totals 15 residues. Written as DNA, the CDR3 is TGTGCCAGCAGCTTATCCGGGACAAATTCTTACGAGCAGTACTTC. Protein sequence: CASSLSGTNSYEQYF.

The J gene is TRBJ2-6, the V gene TRBV7-9; D gene uncertain. The germline V and J ends were trimmed by 8 bases and 2 bases, with 10 bases remaining between them. Germline V CDR1 and CDR2: SEHNR, FQNEAQ (reference sequence). The CDR3 runs 14 residues. The CDR3 spells CASPPSPGANVLTF. For the CDR3, the DNA is TGTGCCAGCCCGCCGAGTCCTGGGGCCAACGTCCTGACTTTC.

The CDR3 region is CASSLEPANTGELFF. DNA of the CDR3: TGCGCCAGCAGCTTGGAACCGGCGAACACCGGGGAGCTGTTTTTT. V and J are TRBV5-1 and TRBJ2-2; D is undetermined. In germline, CDR1 is SGHRS, CDR2 YFSETQ. Trimming stripped 0 bases from V and 0 bases from J, with 6 bases between. The CDR3 spans 15 residues.

This clone was counted only a few times. The gene calls are TRBV28 and TRBJ2-4; maybe TRBD1 (5 bases). V lost 4 bases and J lost 8, with 18 bases in between. The CDR3 has 15 residues. Per the germline V gene, CDR1 is MDHEN and CDR2 is SYDVKM. CDR3 in DNA: TGTGCCAGCAGTTCCCACAAGGGGCGGACGGACATTCAGTACTTC. Protein sequence: CASSSHKGRTDIQYF.

The V call is TRBV29-1, the J call TRBJ2-7; TRBD1 aligns across 10 bases. V was pared by 5 bases and J by 6 bases, with 7 bases of the junction left unmatched. Germline V gene sequence: CDR1 SQVTM, CDR2 ANQGSEA. The CDR3 extends over 13 amino acids. This chain's CDR3 is CSVRPGQGSEQYF. The CDR3 DNA reads TGCAGCGTTCGACCGGGACAGGGGTCCGAGCAGTACTTC.

This sequence joins TRBV7-2 and TRBJ2-5; 7 bases match TRBD1. V was pared by 5 bases and J by 5 bases, with 8 bases of the junction left unmatched. The germline gives CDR1 SGHTA, CDR2 FQGNSA. The CDR3 length is 14 residues. CDR3 coding DNA: TGTGCCAGCAGCGCTCGACAGGGTGCGGAGACCCAGTACTTC. It codes for CASSARQGAETQYF.

CDR3 nucleotide sequence: TGTGCCAGCAGCCCTCTAGCTGGCGGGATCATCTCCTACAATGAGCAGTTCTTC. Translation gives CASSPLAGGIISYNEQFF. This sequence joins TRBV4-2 and TRBJ2-1; weak D call: TRBD2 (6 bases). From germline, CDR1 is LGHNA and CDR2 YNFKEQ. V was pared by 4 bases and J by 0 bases, with 19 bases between. The CDR3 sequence is 18 residues long.

To note about this clone: The junction does not match germline at one end; this may be a read error. This chain uses TRBV6-6 with TRBJ2-6, with D possibly matching TRBD1 (5 bases). Looked up from germline, CDR1 is MNHNY and CDR2 is SVGAGI (reference sequence). The CDR3 has 12 residues. In DNA form, the CDR3 reads TGCGCAGGGCACTCTGGGGCCAACGTCCTGACTTTC. Translation gives CAGHSGANVLTF.

In nucleotides, the CDR3 is TGTGCCAGCACCCGGGCTGGAAACACCATATATTTT. Its protein is CASTRAGNTIYF. The V gene is TRBV12-3 or TRBV12-4, the J gene TRBJ1-3; D unclear. The germline V and J ends were trimmed by 7 bases and 2 bases, with 6 bases remaining between them. This CDR3 has 12 residues.

V gene TRBV28 combines with J gene TRBJ2-2, with 7 positions matching TRBD2. This CDR3 spans 17 amino acids. V was pared by 4 bases and J by 1 base, with 9 bases of the junction left unmatched. CDR1 and CDR2 (germline): MDHEN, SYDVKM. CDR3: CASSYPTGLMNTGELFF. In DNA, the CDR3 is TGTGCCAGCAGTTACCCGACGGGACTAATGAACACCGGGGAGCTGTTTTTT.